Listed below are T cell receptor beta chains from one sample, sequenced in a study of blood T cell repertoires in COVID-19. Clones were sequenced by immunoSEQ multiplex PCR, and TCRdb holds only the in-frame ones, with some missing. The sample gives some 70,000 clones, 60% to 80% of which show up once; approximately 6.8% is in the top ten. Sequencing was carried out using peripheral blood. These receptors originate from an older woman with acute or convalescent COVID-19. CDR3s include the opening cysteine and the closing phenylalanine or tryptophan. The D gene is left open where the match is weak. Size is omitted from some rows. Given values are once, few, many or a class for expanded clones.

>-|-|TRBV6-5|TRBJ2-1
CASARAGSYNEQFF
TGTGCCAGCGCTCGCGCGGGTTCCTACAATGAGCAGTTCTTC
>-|TRBD1|TRBV7-3|TRBJ2-3
CASSFRTGPDTQYF
TGTGCCAGCAGCTTCCGGACAGGGCCAGATACGCAGTATTTT
>-|TRBD1|TRBV7-8|TRBJ1-1
CASSSWTGGNTEAFF
TGTGCCAGCAGCTCATGGACAGGGGGGAACACTGAAGCTTTCTTT
>-|-|TRBV10-3|TRBJ2-2
CAISESGLPGELFF
TGTGCCATCAGTGAGTCGGGCCTGCCAGGGGAGCTGTTTTTT
>-|TRBD2|TRBV6-6|TRBJ2-5
CASSMGGGETQYF
TGTGCCAGCAGTATGGGGGGGGGAGAGACCCAGTACTTC
>-|-|TRBV5-1|TRBJ1-1
CASSLAMVGASMNTEAFF
TGCGCCAGCAGCTTGGCCATGGTGGGGGCCAGTATGAACACTGAAGCTTTCTTT
>-|TRBD1|TRBV7-2|TRBJ2-7
CASSPRQGGKSYF
TGTGCCAGCAGCCCGAGACAGGGGGGAAAGTCGTACTTC
>-|-|TRBV18|TRBJ2-1
CASSPAGKGWDNEQFF
TGTGCCAGCTCACCGGCGGGGAAAGGGTGGGACAATGAGCAGTTCTTC
>few|TRBD2|TRBV13|TRBJ2-5
CASSPGPSGGLETQYF
TGTGCCAGCAGCCCCGGTCCTAGCGGGGGGTTGGAGACCCAGTACTTC
>-|-|TRBV6-5|TRBJ2-6
CAIPATALGANVLTF
TGTGCCATTCCCGCGACTGCGCTCGGGGCCAACGTCCTGACTTTC
>-|-|TRBV5-3|TRBJ2-3
CARSPNSTDTQYF
TGTGCCAGAAGCCCGAACTCCACAGATACGCAGTATTTT
>-|-|TRBV19|TRBJ1-5
CASRRGGLFYQPQHF
TGTGCCAGCCGAAGGGGAGGGTTGTTCTACCAGCCCCAGCATTTT
>-|TRBD2|TRBV7-9|TRBJ2-1
CATLAGGLNEQFF
TGTGCCACCTTAGCGGGGGGGTTGAATGAGCAGTTCTTC
>-|-|TRBV6-1|TRBJ2-7
CASSEARAGGNF
TGTGCCAGCAGTGAAGCGAGGGCAGGTGGAAACTTC
>-|-|TRBV19|TRBJ2-3
CASSLWGLSTDTQYF
TGTGCCAGTAGCCTTTGGGGCTTATCCACAGATACGCAGTATTTT
>-|TRBD1|TRBV7-9|TRBJ2-7
CASSHRDRVPEQYF
TGTGCCAGCAGCCACCGGGACAGAGTCCCCGAGCAGTACTTC
>few|-|TRBV25-1|TRBJ2-3
CASSDSGGTDTQYF
TGTGCCAGCAGTGATTCAGGGGGGACAGATACGCAGTATTTT
>-|-|TRBV18|TRBJ2-1
CASSPNGTPAWGQFF
TGTGCCAGCTCACCAAACGGGACACCCGCATGGGGGCAGTTCTTC
>-|TRBD2|TRBV4-2|TRBJ2-3
CASRLAGGDTQYF
TGTGCCAGCCGGCTAGCGGGGGGAGATACGCAGTATTTT
>many|-|TRBV28|TRBJ2-7
CASSLSRVGEQYF
TGTGCCAGCAGTTTATCCCGGGTGGGCGAGCAGTACTTC
>-|TRBD1|TRBV7-3|TRBJ1-6
CASRRDRASPLHF
TGTGCCAGCCGCCGGGACAGGGCTTCACCCCTCCACTTT
>-|-|TRBV7-2|TRBJ1-5
CASNRGSNQPQHF
TGTGCCAGCAATCGAGGGAGTAATCAGCCCCAGCATTTT
>-|TRBD1|TRBV6-2/TRBV6-3|TRBJ2-1
CASSYQGGQFF
TGTGCCAGCAGTTACCAAGGGGGCCAGTTCTTC
>-|-|TRBV2|TRBJ1-5
CASGGQDQPQHF
TGTGCCAGCGGTGGCCAGGATCAGCCCCAGCATTTT
>-|-|TRBV6-5|TRBJ2-7
CASSSPGLEDEQYF
TGTGCCAGCAGTTCCCCCGGACTTGAGGACGAGCAGTACTTC
>many|-|TRBV6-2/TRBV6-3|TRBJ2-6
CASSYSGSGANVLTF
TGTGCCAGCAGTTACTCCGGGAGTGGGGCCAACGTCCTGACTTTC
>once|TRBD1|TRBV30|TRBJ1-1
CAWISSGQLNTEAFF
TGTGCCTGGATCTCTTCGGGACAGCTGAACACTGAAGCTTTCTTT
>once|-|TRBV3-1/TRBV3-2|TRBJ1-4
CASSQKGWKLFF
TGTGCCAGCAGCCAAAAGGGGTGGAAACTGTTTTTT
>-|TRBD2|TRBV4-1|TRBJ2-1
CASSANEGGGANNEQFF
TGCGCCAGCAGCGCTAATGAGGGCGGGGGGGCCAATAATGAGCAGTTCTTC
>-|TRBD2|TRBV6-2/TRBV6-3|TRBJ2-1
CASSILSGGAYNEQFF
TGTGCCAGCAGTATCCTTAGCGGGGGGGCATACAATGAGCAGTTCTTC
>-|-|TRBV7-9|TRBJ2-1
CARGGEDTSYNEQFF
TGTGCCAGGGGGGGTGAGGATACCTCCTACAATGAGCAGTTCTTC
>-|-|TRBV2|TRBJ2-6
CASKEHYSGANVLTF
TGTGCCAGCAAGGAACACTACTCTGGGGCCAACGTCCTGACTTTC
>-|TRBD1|TRBV6-5|TRBJ2-7
CASIGTVPYEQYF
TGTGCCAGCATTGGGACAGTACCCTACGAGCAGTACTTC
>-|-|TRBV6-5|TRBJ2-7
CASSFPVRGSSYEQYF
TGTGCCAGCAGTTTCCCGGTCCGGGGAAGCTCCTACGAGCAGTACTTC
>-|-|TRBV27|TRBJ1-2
CASSLSGRVNYGYTF
TGTGCCAGCAGTTTATCGGGCAGGGTCAACTATGGCTACACCTTC
>-|-|TRBV7-9|TRBJ1-2
CASSFDSDSYGYTF
TGTGCCAGCAGCTTCGACAGCGACAGCTATGGCTACACCTTC
>-|TRBD1|TRBV5-1|TRBJ2-7
CASSLEQGAYEQYF
TGCGCCAGCAGCTTGGAACAGGGGGCCTACGAGCAGTACTTC
>-|-|TRBV14|TRBJ1-6
CASSHMSINSPLHF
TGTGCCAGCAGCCATATGAGTATTAATTCACCCCTCCACTTT
>once|-|TRBV7-3|TRBJ2-3
CASSVSLTDTQYF
TGTGCCAGCAGCGTCTCCCTCACAGATACGCAGTATTTT